This TCR beta chain is drawn from a study of identical twins. The CDR3 spans 18 residues. With V trimmed by 6 bases and J by 6 bases, 19 bases remained unmatched. The germline V gene has CDR1 SGHTA and CDR2 FQGNSA. Healthy Caucasian individuals made up all the donors. Unique molecular identifiers were present on the cDNA, which also gained a universal primer site by template switching. TCRdb redid the calling of the 5' RACE reads with MiXCR, one entry per CDR3 protein. The table lists around 1.7 million distinct CDR3 sequences, roughly 35% of them singletons. Whole-study findings and limits: A partial confounding effect on zero-insertion analyses could come from invariant MAIT and iNKT cells. Cross-sectional statistics underpinned the conclusions; the same donors were not followed.

This clonotype occurred a few times. The antigen remains undetermined. The source of this sequence is a newborn girl in good health. Sequenced sample: cord blood. The V and J genes are TRBV7-2 and TRBJ2-1; TRBD2 agrees at 8 bases. The CDR3 spells CASRRNWDKRGPLNEQFF. CDR3 sequence (DNA): TGTGCCAGCAGACGTAACTGGGATAAGCGGGGGCCCCTCAATGAGCAGTTCTTC.